This TCR beta chain derives from a study of T cell clusters in autoimmune cytopenias. Multiplex touch-down PCR amplified TRB using TRB-A and TRB-B pools in one tube. Reanalyzing the multiplex PCR reads, TCRdb keeps one entry per CDR3 protein, without DNA. The sample includes about 6,000 distinct CDR3 sequences. Each sample's input was 250 to 300 ng genomic DNA, some 34,000 genome equivalents. This CDR3 spans 15 amino acids. The germline V gene encodes CDR1 SEHNR and CDR2 FQNEAQ (reference sequence). The receptor was derived from a human donor with an autoimmune cytopenia or autoimmune hepatitis (not recorded which). The sequenced material came from peripheral blood. The V and J genes are TRBV7-9 and TRBJ2-1; TCRdb lists TRBD2, though no DNA is available to test this call. The CDR3 is CASSPRTSSYNEQFF. The full variable domain, its missing parts supplied by reference TRBV7-9 and TRBJ2-1, is DTGVSQNPRHKITKRGQNVTFRCDPISEHNRLYWYRQTLGQGPEFLTYFQNEAQLEKSRLLSDRFSAERPKGSFSTLEIQRTEQGDSAMYLCASSPRTSSYNEQFFGPGTRLTVL.